This T cell receptor beta chain was documented in a study of PD-L1 blockade in urothelial cancer. Study overall: The patients first took atezolizumab in 2014, receiving 1,200 mg intravenously every 3 weeks. Broader study findings: Below-median pretreatment blood TCR clonality was associated with improved progression-free and overall survival.

In regard to this clone: Its antigen remains unknown.

Generated by immunoSEQ multiplex PCR, the TCRdb table keeps only in-frame clones and is missing some. The table records 12,000 to 15,000 clones, roughly 90% of them present only once. CDR1 is SGHVS and CDR2 is FNYEAQ in the germline V gene. Trimming at V came to 0 bases and at J to 3 bases, leaving 4 bases not matched to a gene. The CDR3 is made up of 16 amino acids. Sample: PBMCs, taken around atezolizumab (anti-PD-L1) treatment. This clonotype originated in a man in his 70s with urothelial cancer. The genes are TRBV7-6 and TRBJ2-1, with 8 nucleotides matching TRBD2. The CDR3 DNA follows: TGTGCCAGCAGCTTAGCGCAAAGCGGGGGCTACAATGAGCAGTTCTTC. Its translation: CASSLAQSGGYNEQFF.